This T cell receptor (beta chain) was sequenced for a study of T cell changes during pregnancy in multiple sclerosis. Germline V CDR1 and CDR2: SGHNT, YYREEE (reference sequence). Trimming pared 0 bases from V and 4 bases from J, leaving 13 bases between. CDR3 length equals 15 residues. This table comes from immunoSEQ multiplex PCR, and its TCRdb copy is limited to in-frame clones, with some not included. The repertoire consists of 52,000 or so clones, with 85% to 95% occurring once and the leading ten covering approximately 0.29%. The starting material was CD4+ T cells from peripheral blood mononuclear cells, obtained in the second trimester of pregnancy. This TCR was recovered from a female donor with multiple sclerosis, enrolled in a pregnancy study. The rearrangement links TRBV5-4 to TRBJ1-2; D call uncertain. CDR3 residues: CASSLEGWAFYGYTF. CDR3 in DNA: TGTGCCAGCAGCTTGGAAGGTTGGGCCTTCTATGGCTACACCTTC.